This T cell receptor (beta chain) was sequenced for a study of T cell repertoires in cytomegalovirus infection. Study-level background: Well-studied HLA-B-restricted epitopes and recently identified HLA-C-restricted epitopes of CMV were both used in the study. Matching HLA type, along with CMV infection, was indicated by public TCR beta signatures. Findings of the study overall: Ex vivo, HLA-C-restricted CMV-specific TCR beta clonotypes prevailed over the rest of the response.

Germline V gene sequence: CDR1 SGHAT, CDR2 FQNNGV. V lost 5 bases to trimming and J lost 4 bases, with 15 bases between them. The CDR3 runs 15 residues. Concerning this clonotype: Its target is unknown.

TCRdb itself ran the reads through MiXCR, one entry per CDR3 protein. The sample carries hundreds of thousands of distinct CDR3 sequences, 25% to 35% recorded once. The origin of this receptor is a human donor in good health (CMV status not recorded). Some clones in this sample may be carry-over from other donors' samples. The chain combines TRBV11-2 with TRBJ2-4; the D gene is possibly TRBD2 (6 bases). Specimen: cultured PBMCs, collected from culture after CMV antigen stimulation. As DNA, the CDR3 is TGTGCCAGCAGCCTAGCGCTTTTTCGAAAAAACATTCAGTACTTC. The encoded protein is CASSLALFRKNIQYF.